One T cell receptor beta chain is described in this entry. What it binds is unknown. This specimen belongs to a study of Graves' ophthalmopathy and Graves' hyperthyroidism. RNA transcripts provided the template for amplifying TCR beta CDR3 regions. HTBI primers were used in a first-round RT-PCR, which preceded a second-round multiplex PCR. TCRdb analysed the multiplex PCR reads with MiXCR anew, one entry per CDR3 protein. The sample contains more than 150,000 distinct CDR3 sequences, 30% to 45% of which appear only once. Orbital computed tomography, thyroid ultrasound, TRAb, serum thyroxine and clinical symptoms formed the basis of diagnosis. Sampling around 9.8 ml of fresh peripheral blood provided the PBMCs. Study outcomes and limitations: The model predicted progression of ophthalmopathy with a sensitivity of approximately 68%, and its specificity was 72% to 85%.

CDR1 is SGHTA and CDR2 is FQGNSA in the germline V gene. The CDR3 runs 14 residues. Germline trimming cut 5 bases from V and 3 bases from J; bases unmatched to any gene: 6. The genes are TRBV7-2 and TRBJ2-7, with 8 bases identical to TRBD2. The sequence was collected from a woman between 35 and 50 years old with Graves' ophthalmopathy. The sample consisted of peripheral blood. CDR3 DNA sequence: TGTGCCAGCAGCCCAGAAGCGGGAGACTACGAGCAGTACTTC. It encodes CASSPEAGDYEQYF. The complete variable domain, with remaining parts taken from reference TRBV7-2 and TRBJ2-7, reads GAGVSQSPSNKVTEKGKDVELRCDPISGHTALYWYRQSLGQGLEFLIYFQGNSAPDKSGLPSDRFSAERTGGSVSTLTIQRTQQEDSAVYLCASSPEAGDYEQYFGPGTRLTVT.